The rows below give T cell receptor beta chains drawn from one sample of a study of regulatory T cells in long-lasting Graves disease. TCRdb fed the multiplex PCR reads into MiXCR, producing one record per CDR3 protein. The profile shows 530,000 or so distinct CDR3 sequences, 15% to 20% of them singletons. This same sample was also part of a study on T cells in Graves' hyperthyroidism and ophthalmopathy.

The sample in question was peripheral blood mononuclear cells (PBMCs), obtained at new diagnosis, from a patient treated with antithyroid drugs. The receptors were sampled from a man in his late teens or twenties with Graves disease. CDR3s include the opening cysteine and the closing phenylalanine or tryptophan. Fields, in order: J gene, clone size, CDR3 length, D gene, V gene, CDR3 DNA, CDR3 protein. D genes are given only for firm matches. The size field is filled for only some rows; it gives once, few, many or a size class.

TRBJ2-3,many,15,TRBD2,TRBV2,TGTGCCAGCAGTCCTGGGGGACTAGGCACAGATACGCAGTATTTT,CASSPGGLGTDTQYF
TRBJ2-1,many,15,.,TRBV20-1,TGCAGTGCTTATCGGGGGGACAGGATAATCAATGAGCAGTTCTTC,CSAYRGDRIINEQFF
TRBJ1-1,.,15,.,TRBV20-1,TGCAGTGCTAGAGATCCCCGGGACGGGGACACTGAAGCTTTCTTT,CSARDPRDGDTEAFF
TRBJ2-3,.,14,.,TRBV28,TGTGCCAGCTCCCAACCCCCAGTCACAGATACGCAGTATTTT,CASSQPPVTDTQYF
TRBJ1-2,many,13,.,TRBV6-5,TGTGCCAGCAGTTACGATATTCTGGGAGGCTACACCTTC,CASSYDILGGYTF
TRBJ2-3,.,16,.,TRBV19,TGTGCCAGTAGTATGGGACTCAACCCGTACACAGATACGCAGTATTTT,CASSMGLNPYTDTQYF
TRBJ2-5,many,14,.,TRBV6-1,TGTGCCAGCAGTGTGGCAGGGGTGGGGGAGACCCAGTACTTC,CASSVAGVGETQYF
TRBJ2-4,.,15,.,TRBV20-1,TGCAGTGCTAACGTTCTGGGGATGGCCAAAAACATTCAGTACTTC,CSANVLGMAKNIQYF
TRBJ2-1,.,15,.,TRBV5-6,TGTGCCAGCAGCTTGGGGAGCGGGCCGCACAATGAGCAGCTCTTC,CASSLGSGPHNEQLF
TRBJ2-1,.,16,TRBD2,TRBV11-3,TGTGCCAGCAGCTTGACACCGGGACTAGGAGGCAATGAGCAGTTCTTC,CASSLTPGLGGNEQFF
TRBJ2-5,many,17,.,TRBV11-1,TGTGCCAGCAGCTTGGGCATTTCGGGGCTCAACCAAGAGACCCAGTACTTC,CASSLGISGLNQETQYF
TRBJ2-7,few,15,TRBD1,TRBV9,TGTGCCAGCAGCTCCGGGACAGGGCTATCCTACGAGCAGTACTTC,CASSSGTGLSYEQYF
TRBJ2-3,many,18,TRBD2,TRBV28,TGTGCCAGCAGCTCTCAATCTAGCGGGAGGCCTCTCACAGATACGCAGTATTTT,CASSSQSSGRPLTDTQYF
TRBJ2-7,many,14,TRBD1,TRBV5-1,TGCGCCAGCAGCGCCCTCGGGACAGGGGACGAGCAGTACTTC,CASSALGTGDEQYF
TRBJ2-7,many,12,.,TRBV6-1,TGTGCCAGCAGTGTTAGGGGGTACGAGCAGTACTTC,CASSVRGYEQYF
TRBJ2-3,many,17,.,TRBV7-2,TGTGCCAGCAGCTACGTTGACTGGGGGCCTAGCACAGATACGCAGTATTTT,CASSYVDWGPSTDTQYF
TRBJ2-7,.,16,TRBD2,TRBV6-1,TGTGCCAGCAGAGAGCCGGGACTAGCGGGCTCCTACGAGCAGTACTTC,CASREPGLAGSYEQYF
TRBJ2-1,.,16,TRBD1,TRBV20-1,TGCAGTGCTAGACGAGAGACAGGGGGCTACAACAATGAGCAGTTCTTC,CSARRETGGYNNEQFF
TRBJ2-3,.,13,.,TRBV27,TGTGCCAGCAGTGCATCACTTCCCAATACGCAGTATTTT,CASSASLPNTQYF
TRBJ1-6,many,16,TRBD1,TRBV28,TGTGCCAGCAGTTTACCCGGGACAGGGTTGGATTCACCCCTCCACTTT,CASSLPGTGLDSPLHF
TRBJ2-3,.,15,.,TRBV20-1,TGCAGTGCTAGGGATAGGGTAACTAGCACAGATACGCAGTATTTT,CSARDRVTSTDTQYF
TRBJ1-5,once,13,.,TRBV5-1,TGCGTCAGCAGCAGGGACAGCAATCAGCCCCAGCATTTT,CVSSRDSNQPQHF